The 15 T cell receptor beta chains listed next were all sequenced from one sample in a study of blood T cell repertoires in COVID-19. Sequencing was performed with immunoSEQ multiplex PCR; in TCRdb, only in-frame clones are kept and a portion is missing. The sample lists about 160,000 clones, 80% occurring once. Sequencing was performed on PBMCs or T cells enriched from blood (not recorded which). Receptors were obtained from a woman aged 55-70 years who had recovered from COVID-19.

The chain is built from TRBV11-2 and TRBJ2-3; 8 bases map to TRBD2. The CDR3 contains 15 residues. The J segment lost 2 bases and the V segment lost 5 bases, leaving 6 bases of the junction unmatched. Germline V lookup: CDR1 SGHAT, CDR2 FQNNGV. CDR3 amino acids: CASSRSSGFTDTQYF. As DNA, the CDR3 is TGTGCCAGCAGCCGTTCTAGCGGGTTCACAGATACGCAGTATTTT.

This clone was recorded only once. V is TRBV2 and J is TRBJ2-4, with 11 bases lining up with TRBD2. J was trimmed by 0 bases and V by 11 bases; bases with no gene match: 6. The CDR3 length is 15 residues. The germline gives CDR1 SNHLY, CDR2 FYNNEI. CDR3 DNA: TGTGCCGGGGCAACTAGCGGGGGAGCCAAAAACATTCAGTACTTC. Translated, it gives CAGATSGGAKNIQYF.

The V and J genes are TRBV6-5 and TRBJ2-7; 10 bases match TRBD2. Germline V gene data show CDR1 as MNHEY and CDR2 as SVGAGI. Trimming at V came to 0 bases and at J to 3 bases, leaving 5 bases not matched to a gene. CDR3 length: 16 amino acids. This CDR3 reads CASSYSPSGGNYEQYF. The CDR3 bases are TGTGCCAGCAGTTACTCCCCTAGCGGGGGTAACTACGAGCAGTACTTC.

The V gene is TRBV19, the J gene TRBJ1-6; D gene uncertain. Trimming left V 5 bases short and J 9 bases short, with 14 bases between. This CDR3 contains 14 residues. Germline CDR1 is LNHDA and CDR2 is SQIVND (reference sequence). The CDR3 here is CASSSHRQASPLHF. CDR3 DNA: TGTGCCAGTAGTTCCCATAGACAAGCTTCACCCCTCCACTTT.

This chain uses TRBV11-2 with TRBJ1-2, with D hard to call. The CDR3 extends over 13 amino acids. V dropped 1 base and J dropped 8 bases, with 11 bases sitting between them. Germline-derived CDR1 and CDR2 are SGHAT and FQNNGV. CDR3 DNA sequence: TGTGCCAGCAGCTTAGTCACGGGGAGCGGCTACACCTTC. It encodes CASSLVTGSGYTF.

This chain uses TRBV30 with TRBJ1-2; 7 positions agree with TRBD1. CDR3 size: 14 residues. V lost 4 bases to trimming and J lost 2 bases; unmatched junction nucleotides: 7. Germline assignment: CDR1 GTSNPN and CDR2 SVGIG (reference sequence). This chain's CDR3 is CAWTPSTGNYGYTF. CDR3 nucleotide sequence: TGTGCCTGGACCCCCTCGACAGGGAACTATGGCTACACCTTC. Together with reference TRBV30 and TRBJ1-2, the CDR3 gives the full variable domain: SQTIHQWPATLVQPVGSPLSLECTVEGTSNPNLYWYRQAAGRGLQLLFYSVGIGQISSEVPQNLSASRPQDRQFILSSKKLLLSDSGFYLCAWTPSTGNYGYTFGSGTRLTVV.

The J gene is TRBJ2-5, the V gene TRBV4-2; 8 bases map to TRBD1. J gave up 0 bases and V 1 base, and 1 base lay outside the gene matches. Germline CDR1 is LGHNA and CDR2 is YNFKEQ. This CDR3 comprises 15 residues. The CDR3 loop reads CASSQADRDQETQYF. For the CDR3, the DNA is TGTGCCAGCAGCCAAGCGGACAGGGACCAAGAGACCCAGTACTTC.

The rearrangement links TRBV2 to TRBJ1-3, with TRBD1 matching 8 bases. CDR3 length: 16 amino acids. The V gene end was trimmed by 10 bases and the J gene end by 2 bases; junction bases not matched to a gene: 13. Germline V gene data show CDR1 as SNHLY and CDR2 as FYNNEI. This CDR3 reads CATTVLPGGAGNTIYF. The CDR3 region has the DNA TGTGCCACCACCGTACTTCCAGGGGGCGCTGGAAACACCATATATTTT.

This rearrangement joins TRBV29-1 to TRBJ1-2; 9 nucleotides align to TRBD1. Trimming cost V 0 bases and J 8 bases; bases outside gene matches: 7. The germline gives CDR1 SQVTM, CDR2 ANQGSEA. This CDR3 spans 14 amino acids. The DNA for the CDR3 is TGCAGCGTTGAAGACGAGGACAGGGGCAAGGGCTACACCTTC. This sequence encodes CSVEDEDRGKGYTF. Full variable domain (outside the CDR3, taken from reference TRBV29-1 and TRBJ1-2): SAVISQKPSRDICQRGTSLTIQCQVDSQVTMMFWYRQQPGQSLTLIATANQGSEATYESGFVIDKFPISRPNLTFSTLTVSNMSPEDSSIYLCSVEDEDRGKGYTFGSGTRLTVV.

This clone was found a few times. This sequence joins TRBV11-2 and TRBJ2-7, with 8 positions matching TRBD1. Germline trimming cut 4 bases from V and 7 bases from J; bases unmatched to any gene: 15. This CDR3 has 16 amino acids. Germline V gene lookup returns CDR1 SGHAT and CDR2 FQNNGV. The CDR3 reads CASSSLRGQVLREQYF. Here the CDR3 DNA reads TGTGCCAGCAGCTCACTGAGGGGACAGGTTCTTAGGGAGCAGTACTTC.

The genes are TRBV19 and TRBJ1-5, with TRBD1 matching over 11 bases. Germline V lookup: CDR1 LNHDA, CDR2 SQIVND (reference sequence). The CDR3 spans 16 residues. J lost 6 bases, V lost 9 bases, and 13 bases had no gene match. Written as DNA, the CDR3 is TGTGCCAGCCGTCGACAGGGACAGGGGGGCGGTCAGCCCCAGCATTTT. Translation gives CASRRQGQGGGQPQHF.

The chain is built from TRBV5-1 and TRBJ2-7; 9 bases are shared with TRBD2. Trimming took 0 bases from V and 2 from J; bases not matched to a gene: 3. In germline, CDR1 is SGHRS, CDR2 YFSETQ. The CDR3 loop spans 15 amino acids. The CDR3 DNA reads TGCGCCAGCAGCTTGGGAGCGGGGGGAACCTACGAGCAGTACTTC. It specifies CASSLGAGGTYEQYF.

This clone appeared a few times. CDR3 DNA: TGTGCCAGCAGTTATCGACAGGCTAACGGGCCCCAGCATTTT. Encoded protein: CASSYRQANGPQHF. V usage is TRBV5-6 and J usage is TRBJ1-5; possibly TRBD1 for D (6 bases). The CDR3 consists of 14 residues. Per the germline V gene, CDR1 is SGHDT and CDR2 is YYEEEE. Trimming stripped 5 bases from V and 9 bases from J, with 18 bases between.

In DNA form, the CDR3 reads TGTGCCAGCAGTTTCGGGACAAATGAAGCTTTCTTT. Its translation is CASSFGTNEAFF. This chain uses TRBV12-3 or TRBV12-4 with TRBJ1-1, with D tentatively TRBD1 (6 bases). This CDR3 is built from 12 residues. V shed 3 bases and J shed 7 bases, with 9 bases lying between them.

The V and J genes are TRBV2 and TRBJ2-7, with TRBD2 matching 7 bases. J gave up 2 bases and V 8 bases, and 6 bases lay outside the gene matches. CDR1 and CDR2 (germline): SNHLY, FYNNEI. This CDR3 contains 13 residues. The CDR3 reads CASGRGSTYEQYF. CDR3 DNA: TGTGCCAGCGGGCGGGGGTCGACCTACGAGCAGTACTTC.